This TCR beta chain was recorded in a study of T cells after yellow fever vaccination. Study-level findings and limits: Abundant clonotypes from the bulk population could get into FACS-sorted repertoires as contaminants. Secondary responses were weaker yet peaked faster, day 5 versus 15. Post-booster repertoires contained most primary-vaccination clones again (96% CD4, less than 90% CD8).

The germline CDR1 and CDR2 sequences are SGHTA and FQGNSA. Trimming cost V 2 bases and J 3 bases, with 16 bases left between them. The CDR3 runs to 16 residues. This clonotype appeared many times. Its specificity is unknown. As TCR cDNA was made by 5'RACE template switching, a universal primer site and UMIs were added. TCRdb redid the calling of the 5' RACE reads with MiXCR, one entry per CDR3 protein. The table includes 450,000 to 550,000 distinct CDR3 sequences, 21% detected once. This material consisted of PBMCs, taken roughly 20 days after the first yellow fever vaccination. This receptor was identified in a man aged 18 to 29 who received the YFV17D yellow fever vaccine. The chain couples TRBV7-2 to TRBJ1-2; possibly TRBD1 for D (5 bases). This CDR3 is CASSLSGTDYYYGYTF. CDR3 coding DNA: TGTGCCAGCAGCTTAAGCGGGACGGATTATTACTATGGCTACACCTTC.